This T cell receptor (beta chain) was documented in a study of tumor-infiltrating lymphocytes in localized non-small cell lung cancer. Study as a whole: Several tumor histologies, both smoking statuses, and some post-neoadjuvant chemotherapy samples were included.

As to this clone: Its matching antigen is unknown.

Generated by immunoSEQ multiplex PCR, the TCRdb table keeps only in-frame clones and is missing some. In the table there are thousands of clones, 70% to 85% of which are singletons. Study observations and caveats: Different pieces of the same tissue went to different assays, confounding technical variation with intratumor heterogeneity. Tumors had more T cell infiltration than uninvolved lung, per TCRbeta sequencing and CD3 counts.

The V segment lost 10 bases and the J segment 0 bases; nucleotides outside the gene matches: 9. CDR1 is SGHAT and CDR2 is FQNNGV in the germline V gene. The CDR3 covers 15 residues. The sample was uninvolved lung tissue not adjacent to the tumor. This TCR was recovered from a human donor with non-small cell lung cancer. This sequence joins TRBV11-2 and TRBJ2-7; 10 nucleotides align to TRBD2. DNA of the CDR3: TGTGCCACGATCGGAGCGGGAGGGCCCTCCTACGAGCAGTACTTC. It is translated as CATIGAGGPSYEQYF.